The sequence of this TCR beta chain was determined in a study of blood T cell repertoires in COVID-19. Turning to the study itself: Acute and convalescent COVID-19 samples came from the United States, Italy and Spain. The cDNA or gDNA used as material had been derived from T cells, B-cell-depleted T cells, or PBMCs.

Original processing methods: Counts of nucleated cells, estimated from reference gene primer amplification, were obtained. Sequencing used immunoSEQ multiplex PCR; TCRdb keeps in-frame clones, though not all of them. For V, J and clone size, that table is used; D and trimming come from the DNA. The table shows about 130,000 clones, with approximately 80% occurring only once. V was pared by 7 bases and J by 5 bases, with 14 bases between. CDR3 length equals 13 residues. Germline-derived CDR1 and CDR2 are LNHDA and SQIVND (reference sequence). The chain joins TRBV19 to TRBJ1-2; TRBD1 is a possible D gene (6 bases). The sequence derives from an elderly man with acute or convalescent COVID-19. Sequenced: peripheral blood. Here the CDR3 reads CASMTGSGYGYTF. As DNA, the CDR3 is TGTGCCAGTATGACAGGTTCAGGATATGGCTACACCTTC.